Following are 19 T cell receptor beta chains from one sample sequenced in a study of metastatic and nonmetastatic thyroid tumors. Prior to thyroid surgery, none of the patients had received any treatment. Using MiXCR, TCRdb reanalyzed the PCR reads. The data show about 19,000 clones, approximately 22% seen once. The sequenced sample was tumor tissue. The origin of the receptors is a male donor with papillary thyroid cancer or a benign thyroid nodule (not recorded which). Some clones in this sample may be carry-over from other donors' samples.

This clone has a count of ten or more. The chain combines TRBV18 with TRBJ2-2; D is uncertain. The CDR3 has 15 amino acids. Trimming stripped 2 bases from V and 0 bases from J, with 7 bases between. The V gene's germline CDR1 is KGHSH and CDR2 LQKENI. The CDR3 sequence: CASSPSRSNTGELFF. The CDR3, as DNA: TGTGCCAGCTCACCATCCAGGTCGAACACCGGGGAGCTGTTTTTT.

Comments on this clone: The junction shows a germline mismatch at one end, possibly a read error. The chain joins TRBV28 to TRBJ2-5; TRBD2 agrees at 9 bases. There are 14 residues in the CDR3. CDR1 and CDR2 (germline): MDHEN, SYDVKM. Written as DNA, the CDR3 is TGTGCCAGCAGTGCAGCGGGAGGTAGGGAGATCCAGTACTTC. Translated, it gives CASSAAGGREIQYF.

J is TRBJ1-2 and V is TRBV5-1; D might be TRBD1 (6 bases). Germline V gives CDR1 SGHRS, CDR2 YFSETQ. The CDR3 covers 13 residues. V gave up 2 bases and J gave up 6 bases, with 11 bases separating them. CDR3 residues: CASSLDRRDGYTF. The CDR3 DNA sequence: TGCGCCAGCAGCTTAGACAGGCGGGATGGCTACACCTTC.

This clone has just a few counts. A much larger clone lies one base from this, so it may be a read error. The chain employs TRBV2 and TRBJ2-1, with unresolved D. This CDR3 is 11 amino acids long. V was pared by 8 bases and J by 1 base, with 3 bases between. The germline V gene has CDR1 SNHLY and CDR2 FYNNEI. The CDR3 reads CASRSYNEQFF. DNA of the CDR3: TGTGCCAGCCGATCCTACAATGAGCAGTTCTTC.

This clone was picked up one time. The CDR3 sequence is CASSVIQGASSPLHF. The CDR3 coding sequence is TGTGCCAGCAGCGTCATACAGGGGGCGAGTTCACCCCTCCACTTT. The chain combines TRBV5-5 with TRBJ1-6; 9 positions match TRBD1. Germline V gene sequence: CDR1 SGHKS, CDR2 YYEKEE (reference sequence). CDR3 length: 15 residues. V trimming: 4 bases; J trimming: 9 bases; junction bases outside the gene matches: 8.

Comments on this clone: This sequence may be a read error, since a much larger clone differs from it by one base. No DNA is shown, since the ends of the CDR3 on it are uncertain; the CDR3 is the one TCRdb lists. The sample carries other DNA sequences with the same CDR3. The V and J genes are TRBV28 and TRBJ1-1. The CDR3 length equals 13 residues, ends included. The germline V gene has CDR1 MDHEN and CDR2 SYDVKM. The CDR3 sequence: CASSFLAANVAFF.

This clone was counted ten times or more. This chain uses TRBV12-3 or TRBV12-4 with TRBJ2-2; no reliable D call. The CDR3 has 14 amino acids. Deletions cut 3 bases from V and 5 bases from J, with 10 bases between. CDR3 residues: CASSFSSHTGELFF. DNA for the CDR3: TGTGCCAGCAGTTTTTCTAGTCATACCGGGGAGCTGTTTTTT.

The chain joins TRBV30 to TRBJ1-3, with D possibly being TRBD1 (6 bases). The CDR3 is made up of 14 amino acids. The V gene's germline CDR1 is GTSNPN and CDR2 SVGIG (reference sequence). Deletions cut 2 bases from V and 10 bases from J, with 18 bases between. DNA of the CDR3: TGTGCCTGGAGTCGGGACACACTTAGTCTGACCATATATTTT. Translated, it gives CAWSRDTLSLTIYF. The entire variable domain, with the rest obtained from reference TRBV30 and TRBJ1-3, is as follows: SQTIHQWPATLVQPVGSPLSLECTVEGTSNPNLYWYRQAAGRGLQLLFYSVGIGQISSEVPQNLSASRPQDRQFILSSKKLLLSDSGFYLCAWSRDTLSLTIYFGEGSWLTVV.

This clone has ten or more counts. This sequence joins TRBV20-1 and TRBJ2-1; the match to TRBD2 covers 7 bases. Germline-derived CDR1 and CDR2 are DFQATT and SNEGSKA (reference sequence). CDR3 size: 19 residues. The ends lost 5 bases at V and 0 bases at J; junction bases unmatched: 19. The CDR3 DNA reads TGCAGTGCTGCTACAGTCAGCGGGACTCCGGGGGGCTCCTACAATGAGCAGTTCTTC. Translation gives CSAATVSGTPGGSYNEQFF.

This clone was recorded at least ten times. The chain uses TRBV18 and TRBJ2-3; TRBD2 agrees at 13 bases. CDR1 is KGHSH and CDR2 is LQKENI in the germline V gene. The J segment lost 1 base and the V segment lost 0 bases, leaving 10 bases of the junction unmatched. The CDR3 covers 20 residues. CDR3 sequence: CASSPPFGTSGNEGTDTQYF. The CDR3 DNA is TGTGCCAGCTCACCACCCTTTGGGACTAGCGGGAATGAAGGCACAGATACGCAGTATTTT.

The chain combines TRBV5-1 with TRBJ2-7; maybe TRBD1 (6 bases). Deletions cut 0 bases from V and 5 bases from J, with 15 bases between. The CDR3 is made up of 15 amino acids. Germline loops: CDR1 SGHRS, CDR2 YFSETQ. The CDR3 nucleotides are TGCGCCAGCAGCTTGGGTCACAGGGATATCCACGAGCAGTACTTC. Amino acid sequence: CASSLGHRDIHEQYF.

In regard to this clone: One end of the junction fails to match germline, which may point to a read error. The chain has TRBV4-2 and TRBJ2-5; 9 bases line up with TRBD1. The CDR3 length is 14 residues. Germline lookup yields CDR1 LGHNA and CDR2 YNFKEQ. The CDR3 here is CAISPGTGPGTQYF. The CDR3 region has the DNA TGTGCCATCAGCCCAGGGACAGGGCCGGGGACCCAGTACTTC.

By proportion, this clone is medium-sized (0.01 to 0.1%). V and J are TRBV6-6 and TRBJ2-7, with 8 bases identical to TRBD1. The CDR3 spans 13 residues. V gave up 2 bases and J gave up 7 bases; unmatched junction bases: 4. Looked up from germline, CDR1 is MNHNY and CDR2 is SVGAGI (reference sequence). Here the CDR3 DNA reads TGTGCCAGCAGTTACCCCGGGACAGGAGAGCAGTACTTC. Its translation: CASSYPGTGEQYF.

In its sample, this clone ranks as medium-sized. The gene calls are TRBV4-3 and TRBJ2-1; 12 bases map to TRBD2. CDR1 and CDR2 from the germline V gene are LGHNA and YSLEER. V was clipped by 1 base and J by 4 bases; unmatched bases: 2. The CDR3 extends over 16 amino acids. The CDR3 DNA reads TGCGCCAGCAGCCAAGGGACTAGCGGGGAATACAATGAGCAGTTCTTC. Translated, it gives CASSQGTSGEYNEQFF.

By frequency in the sample, this clone is medium-sized (0.01 to 0.1%). The chain employs TRBV6-1 and TRBJ1-1; D is unclear. Germline CDR1 and CDR2: MNHNS and SASEGT. The CDR3 covers 15 residues. Deletions cut 5 bases from V and 1 base from J, with 14 bases between. The CDR3 spells CASSPSPFGNTEAFF. CDR3 in DNA: TGTGCCAGCAGTCCAAGTCCCTTTGGGAACACTGAAGCTTTCTTT.

The chain has TRBV7-3 and TRBJ1-1; D remains unclear. Germline CDR1 SGHTA, CDR2 FQGTGA. This CDR3 comprises 14 residues. V lost 10 bases to trimming and J lost 6 bases, with 21 bases between them. The CDR3 is CAICLSRGSSEAFF. The CDR3 nucleotides are TGTGCCATCTGCTTAAGTCGTGGCAGCTCTGAAGCTTTCTTT.

This clone was counted many times. The rearrangement links TRBV27 to TRBJ2-3; D not resolved. Germline V gives CDR1 MNHEY, CDR2 SMNVEV (reference sequence). Trimming removed 2 bases at V and 5 bases at J, with 8 bases between. The CDR3 runs to 13 residues. This chain's CDR3 is CASSLRREDTQYF. CDR3 sequence (DNA): TGTGCCAGCAGTTTAAGAAGGGAAGATACGCAGTATTTT.

Remarks on this clone: A junction end diverges from the germline sequence, so it may reflect a read error. V and J are TRBV11-1 and TRBJ2-1, with D perhaps matching TRBD1 (6 bases). This CDR3 has 15 residues. Germline CDR1 reads SGHAT; CDR2 reads FQDESV (reference sequence). The CDR3: CASSPDRWSYNEQFF. In nucleotides, the CDR3 is TGTGCTAGCAGCCCCGACAGGTGGAGCTACAATGAGCAGTTCTTC.

In its sample, this clone was seen many times. The chain has TRBV4-1 and TRBJ1-5; D is possibly TRBD1 (6 bases). Per the germline V gene, CDR1 is MGHRA and CDR2 is YSYEKL. V lost 1 base and J lost 7, with 14 bases in between. This CDR3 has 15 amino acids. CDR3 bases: TGCGCCAGCAGCCAAGGAGAGGGGGTCAACCAGCCCCAGCATTTT. As protein: CASSQGEGVNQPQHF.